Described below is a single T cell receptor (beta chain) sequence and its context. The clone's antigen remains unknown. No clone much larger than this one lies a single base away; base qualities are absent. Hyperthyroidism patients were newly diagnosed, were aged 18 to 65 years, and had a disease duration under 2 months. Patients with other autoimmune diseases, uncontrolled infections, pregnancy or lactation were excluded from the study. Diagnosis relied on clinical symptoms, serum thyroxine, TRAb, thyroid ultrasound and orbital computed tomography. Trizol reagent was used to extract the total RNA, and its quality was then checked on an Agilent 2100 Bioanalyzer. TCR beta CDR3 regions were amplified from RNA transcripts for repertoire sequencing. The first round was an RT-PCR using HTBI primers with the Qiagen OneStep RT-PCR kit, and this first round was followed by a second-round multiplex PCR, then size selection and purification. The libraries underwent paired-end sequencing with 100 bp reads on an Illumina HiSeq2000. In the authors' own workflow: SOAPnuke was used to process the reads, throwing out any read that had adapters, had uncalled bases, had a mean Phred below 15, or lacked an exact constant-primer or identifier match. COPE v1.2.5 was used to merge the high-quality paired reads. Clonotypes were defined as unique nucleotide sequences and were aligned to IMGT TRB V, D and J references using MiTCR v1.1. The analysis was limited to V-J combinations with a frequency above 0.0001, which together covered 99.2% of repertoires. For each V-J combination, a TCR clonal expansion and chaos score was defined as F50 clonal expansion divided by the chaos observed in the TCRdist matrix. Welch's t-statistics and random forest were used to reduce the features to approximately 13 V-J combinations, which were then used as input to a naive Bayes classifier. Thyroid-blood repertoire similarity was quantified with the Morisita-Horn index. TCRdb reworked the public reads: Q25 trimming with fastp, MiXCR clone assembly, productive beta chains retained. Rows are combined by CDR3 protein, so each entry shows the most common genes and DNA. The V and J calls and clone size come from TCRdb's table, not from the authors' own analysis. The sample contains approximately 1.2 million distinct CDR3 sequences, roughly 35% of them found a single time. The ten most abundant clones make up 8.5% to 14% of the sample.

The data belong to a study of Graves' ophthalmopathy and Graves' hyperthyroidism (dated by TCRdb to 2017 to 2018). Background on the whole study: Hyperthyroidism was considered stable if no progression to ophthalmopathy occurred within 18 months of follow-up. The study used signatures of the TCR beta repertoire to tell Graves' ophthalmopathy apart from Graves' hyperthyroidism and to predict which patients would progress to ophthalmopathy. In total, some 130 blood samples were TCR-sequenced: approximately 40 ophthalmopathy, over 70 hyperthyroidism and some 17 hyperthyroidism-to-ophthalmopathy patients. To explore V-J signatures that separate ophthalmopathy from hyperthyroidism, a discovery set of about a hundred patients was enrolled, consisting of 43 with ophthalmopathy and around 57 with stable hyperthyroidism. The independent validation cohort included roughly 19 hyperthyroidism patients plus 17 patients who later progressed from hyperthyroidism to ophthalmopathy. In roughly 6 hyperthyroidism patients, T-cell repertoires of thyroid tissue and blood were compared. After sampling, hyperthyroidism patients received methimazole starting at 30 mg daily, and ophthalmopathy patients received high-dose intravenous methylprednisolone.

Measured from the cysteine to the phenylalanine, the CDR3 is 13 residues long. CDR3 DNA is the only sequence kept; it has 39 bases, read in frame from the first base. V is cut by 4 bases and J by 14 bases, and the space between the germline ends is 18 bases. Sequences SEHNR (CDR1) and FQNEAQ (CDR2) are obtained from the germline V gene (reference sequence). What the study reported, not specific to this receptor: Ophthalmopathy was separated from stable hyperthyroidism by the 13-signature model with roughly 87% sensitivity and around 81% specificity in cross-validation and with 80%/75% in the test set. Sample size was not statistically predetermined, and group allocation was not concealed from the investigators. In validation, the model predicted ophthalmopathy progression with 55% to 71% sensitivity and 72.22% specificity; about a dozen predicted patients were CT-confirmed with GO in a median of approximately 6.2 months. Most of the expanded thyroid clonotypes with a frequency above 0.001 were also detected in blood, and it was suggested that the thyroid immune response may be reflected by blood repertoires.

Specimen: peripheral blood or thyroid tissue (not recorded which). This clonotype originated in an adult man with Graves' hyperthyroidism. In this chain, TRBV7-9 is recombined with TRBJ1-5, and TRBD1 may be the D gene, going by 6 matching bases. The CDR3 region has the sequence CASSSGDSSYEHF. The bases read TGTGCCAGCAGCTCAGGGGACTCTAGCTACGAGCATTTT.